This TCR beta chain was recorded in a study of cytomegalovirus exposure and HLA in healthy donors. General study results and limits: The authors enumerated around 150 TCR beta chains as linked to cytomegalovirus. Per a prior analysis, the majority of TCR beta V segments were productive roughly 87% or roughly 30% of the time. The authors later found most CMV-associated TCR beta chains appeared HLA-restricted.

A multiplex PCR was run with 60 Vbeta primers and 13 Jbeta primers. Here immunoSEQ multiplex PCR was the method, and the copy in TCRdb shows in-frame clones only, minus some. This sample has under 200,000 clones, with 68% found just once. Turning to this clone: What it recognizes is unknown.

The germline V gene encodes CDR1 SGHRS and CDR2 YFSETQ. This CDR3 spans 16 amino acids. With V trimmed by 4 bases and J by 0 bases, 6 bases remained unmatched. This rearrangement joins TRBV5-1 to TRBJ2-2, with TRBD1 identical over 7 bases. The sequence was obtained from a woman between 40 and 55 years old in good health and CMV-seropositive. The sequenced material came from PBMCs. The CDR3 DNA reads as TGCGCCAGCAGCCTCCGGGACAGCTCGAACACCGGGGAGCTGTTTTTT. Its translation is CASSLRDSSNTGELFF.